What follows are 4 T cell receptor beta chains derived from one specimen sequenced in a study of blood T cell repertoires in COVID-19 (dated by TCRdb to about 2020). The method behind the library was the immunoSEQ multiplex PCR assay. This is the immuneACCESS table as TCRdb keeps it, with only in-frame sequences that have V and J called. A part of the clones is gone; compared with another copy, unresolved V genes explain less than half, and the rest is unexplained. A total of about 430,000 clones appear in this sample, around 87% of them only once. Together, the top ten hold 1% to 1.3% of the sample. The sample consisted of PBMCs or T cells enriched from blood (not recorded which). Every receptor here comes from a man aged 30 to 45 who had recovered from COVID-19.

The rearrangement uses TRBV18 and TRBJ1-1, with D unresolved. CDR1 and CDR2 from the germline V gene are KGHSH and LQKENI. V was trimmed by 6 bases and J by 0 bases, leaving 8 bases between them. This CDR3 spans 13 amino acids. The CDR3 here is CASSREMNTEAFF. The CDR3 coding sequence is TGTGCCAGCTCGAGGGAGATGAACACTGAAGCTTTCTTT.

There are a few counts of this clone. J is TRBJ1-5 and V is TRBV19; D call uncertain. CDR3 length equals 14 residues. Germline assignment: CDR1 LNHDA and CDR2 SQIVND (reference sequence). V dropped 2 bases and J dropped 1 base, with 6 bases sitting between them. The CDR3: CASSIQQSNQPQHF. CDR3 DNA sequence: TGTGCCAGTAGTATACAACAGAGCAATCAGCCCCAGCATTTT. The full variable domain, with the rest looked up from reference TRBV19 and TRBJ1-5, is DGGITQSPKYLFRKEGQNVTLSCEQNLNHDAMYWYRQDPGQGLRLIYYSQIVNDFQKGDIAEGYSVSREKKESFPLTVTSAQKNPTAFYLCASSIQQSNQPQHFGDGTRLSIL.

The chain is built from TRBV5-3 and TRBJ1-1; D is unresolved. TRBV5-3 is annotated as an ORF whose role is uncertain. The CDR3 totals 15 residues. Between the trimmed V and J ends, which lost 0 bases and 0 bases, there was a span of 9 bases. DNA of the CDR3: TGTGCCAGAAGCTTGGTTGGCAGAATGAACACTGAAGCTTTCTTT. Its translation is CARSLVGRMNTEAFF.

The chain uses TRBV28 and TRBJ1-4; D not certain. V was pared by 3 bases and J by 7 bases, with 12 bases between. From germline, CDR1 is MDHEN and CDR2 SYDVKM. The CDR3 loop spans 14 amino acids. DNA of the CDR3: TGTGCCAGCAGTTTCCCCCAGGTGGGTGAAAAACTGTTTTTT. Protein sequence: CASSFPQVGEKLFF.